This T cell receptor beta chain was documented in a study of T cell repertoires in cytomegalovirus infection. Overall study context: Matching HLA type, along with CMV infection, was indicated by public TCR beta signatures.

CDR3 length equals 10 residues. The V end was cut by 5 bases, the J end by 5 bases, with 1 base between. Germline V CDR1 and CDR2: MNHNS, SASEGT. This clonotype was seen at least ten times. Its antigen is currently unknown. TCRdb used MiXCR to reprocess the reads, holding one entry per CDR3 protein. This sample yields 800,000 to 950,000 distinct CDR3 sequences, of which around a third are seen a single time; 12% belongs to the top ten. The chain has TRBV6-1 and TRBJ1-5; D not certain. The sequenced sample was cultured CD8+ T cells from PBMCs, obtained from culture after CMV antigen stimulation. The receptor's source is a human donor in good health (CMV status not recorded). Some clones in this sample may be carry-over from other donors' samples. The CDR3 DNA follows: TGTGCCAGCAGTTATCAGCCCCAGCATTTT. Protein product: CASSYQPQHF.